Listed here are 17 T cell receptor beta chains from one sample, sequenced in a study of blood T cell repertoires in COVID-19. The table came from immunoSEQ multiplex PCR; TCRdb's copy has only in-frame clones and leaves some out. Here the sample spans under 150,000 clones, 70% to 90% being singletons. Sequencing input: peripheral blood. All receptors come from a woman in her 50s who had recovered from COVID-19.

This chain links TRBV18 with TRBJ1-5; 7 nucleotides align to TRBD1. The CDR3 loop spans 15 amino acids. V lost 2 bases to trimming and J lost 4 bases; unmatched junction nucleotides: 5. Germline V gene sequence: CDR1 KGHSH, CDR2 LQKENI. CDR3 amino acids: CASSPWTGENQPQHF. The CDR3 bases are TGTGCCAGCTCACCATGGACAGGAGAGAATCAGCCCCAGCATTTT.

The J gene is TRBJ1-4, the V gene TRBV19; weak D call: TRBD1 (6 bases). This CDR3 has 13 residues. Germline assignment: CDR1 LNHDA and CDR2 SQIVND (reference sequence). V gave up 6 bases and J gave up 5 bases, with 10 bases separating them. This CDR3 reads CASRQGRNEKLFF. The CDR3 nucleotides are TGTGCCAGTAGGCAGGGGCGGAATGAAAAACTGTTTTTT.

This clone was recorded once. The rearrangement links TRBV5-4 to TRBJ2-3, with D perhaps matching TRBD2 (5 bases). V was shortened by 4 bases and J by 0 bases, with 15 bases between the two germline ends. Germline CDR1 SGHNT, CDR2 YYREEE (reference sequence). The CDR3 totals 16 residues. DNA of the CDR3: TGTGCCAGCAGCACCGACGGACTTACTAGCACAGATACGCAGTATTTT. It codes for CASSTDGLTSTDTQYF.

V is TRBV6-5 and J is TRBJ1-6; 10 nucleotides match TRBD1. With V trimmed by 5 bases and J by 8 bases, 6 bases remained unmatched. The CDR3 is 15 residues long. Germline lookup yields CDR1 MNHEY and CDR2 SVGAGI. The CDR3 reads CASSIRTGGYSPLHF. CDR3 nucleotide sequence: TGTGCCAGCAGTATCAGGACAGGGGGTTATTCACCCCTCCACTTT.

V gene TRBV5-1 combines with J gene TRBJ1-1; TRBD1 might be the D (5 bases). V was trimmed by 4 bases and J by 4 bases, leaving 11 bases between them. The CDR3 sequence is 13 residues long. Per the germline V gene, CDR1 is SGHRS and CDR2 is YFSETQ. DNA of the CDR3: TGCGCCAGCAGCCCTCAGGGCTCCACTGAAGCTTTCTTT. Translating gives CASSPQGSTEAFF.

The rearrangement links TRBV12-3 or TRBV12-4 to TRBJ2-7; the D gene is possibly TRBD1 (6 bases). Deletions cut 6 bases from V and 4 bases from J, with 10 bases between. CDR3 length equals 12 residues. The DNA for the CDR3 is TGTGCCAGCAGCAAAACAGGGTACGAGCAGTACTTC. It is translated as CASSKTGYEQYF.

The chain employs TRBV5-1 and TRBJ2-3, with D unresolved. V lost 0 bases and J lost 4, with 9 bases in between. The germline gives CDR1 SGHRS, CDR2 YFSETQ. This CDR3 region has 14 residues. CDR3 loop: CASSLGGSADTQYF. CDR3 coding DNA: TGCGCCAGCAGCTTGGGCGGTTCAGCAGATACGCAGTATTTT.

The chain combines TRBV11-1 with TRBJ1-2; 7 bases are a match to TRBD1. The germline CDR1 and CDR2 sequences are SGHAT and FQDESV (reference sequence). V lost 5 bases and J lost 1; bases outside the gene matches: 10. The length of the CDR3 is 16 residues. Here the CDR3 DNA reads TGTGCCAGCAGCCCACGAGGGGACAGCTATAACTATGGCTACACCTTC. Translation: CASSPRGDSYNYGYTF.

The rearrangement uses TRBV13 and TRBJ2-1, with 15 bases matching TRBD2. J lost 3 bases, V lost 4 bases, and 7 bases had no gene match. The length of the CDR3 is 18 residues. Germline-derived CDR1 and CDR2 are PRHDT and FYEKMQ (reference sequence). The CDR3 sequence is CASSSWTSGRALYNEQFF. For the CDR3, the DNA is TGTGCCAGCAGCTCTTGGACTAGCGGGAGGGCCCTCTACAATGAGCAGTTCTTC.

This clone has just one count. J is TRBJ1-5 and V is TRBV19; TRBD1 matches at 7 bases. J lost 7 bases, V lost 1 base, and 7 bases had no gene match. Germline V CDR1 and CDR2: LNHDA, SQIVND (reference sequence). CDR3 length: 15 residues. The chain's CDR3 is CASSIGDRVGQPQHF. The CDR3 nucleotides are TGTGCCAGTAGTATAGGAGACAGGGTCGGACAGCCCCAGCATTTT.

The chain links TRBV7-6 to TRBJ1-1, with D possibly being TRBD1 (6 bases). The ends were cut back, 1 base at V and 0 bases at J, with 12 bases in the middle. The germline V gene encodes CDR1 SGHVS and CDR2 FNYEAQ. The CDR3 runs to 16 residues. The CDR3 DNA reads as TGTGCCAGCAGCTTAGTAGGTGGGGGCGTGAACACTGAAGCTTTCTTT. It translates to CASSLVGGGVNTEAFF.

The CDR3 sequence: CASRPGTGNRNSPLHF. In DNA form, the CDR3 reads TGTGCCAGCAGGCCTGGGACAGGGAATCGAAATTCACCCCTCCACTTT. This chain uses TRBV5-8 with TRBJ1-6; TRBD1 agrees at 9 bases. The V gene end was trimmed by 5 bases and the J gene end by 7 bases; junction bases not matched to a gene: 10. Germline V gene sequence: CDR1 SGHTS, CDR2 YDEGEE. The length of the CDR3 is 16 residues.

This sequence joins TRBV27 and TRBJ1-4; no clear D gene. CDR1 is MNHEY and CDR2 is SMNVEV in the germline V gene (reference sequence). V was shortened by 4 bases and J by 7 bases, with 13 bases between the two germline ends. There are 14 residues in the CDR3. DNA of the CDR3: TGTGCCAGCAGTTCAGGAGGATGGGGTGAAAAACTGTTTTTT. Its translation: CASSSGGWGEKLFF. The whole variable domain, filled in from reference TRBV27 and TRBJ1-4, reads EAQVTQNPRYLITVTGKKLTVTCSQNMNHEYMSWYRQDPGLGLRQIYYSMNVEVTDKGDVPEGYKVSRKEKRNFPLILESPSPNQTSLYFCASSSGGWGEKLFFGSGTQLSVL.

The rearrangement uses TRBV11-2 and TRBJ2-1, with D possibly being TRBD1 (5 bases). Germline assignment: CDR1 SGHAT and CDR2 FQNNGV. V was clipped by 5 bases and J by 0 bases, with 14 bases between them. The CDR3 length is 16 residues. In DNA, the CDR3 is TGTGCCAGCAGCCCCAGGGTATATAGCTCCTACAATGAGCAGTTCTTC. This encodes CASSPRVYSSYNEQFF.

This sequence joins TRBV27 and TRBJ2-1, with 10 bases matching TRBD1. This CDR3 comprises 16 residues. Germline values: CDR1 MNHEY, CDR2 SMNVEV (reference sequence). V shed 5 bases, J shed 7 bases, and the junction held 11 bases outside the gene matches. CDR3 amino acids: CASSPPGTGEGNEQFF. In DNA, the CDR3 is TGTGCCAGCAGTCCTCCCGGGACAGGGGAAGGAAATGAGCAGTTCTTC.

This clone was picked up a small number of times. V is TRBV10-2 and J is TRBJ2-1, with 8 bases that match TRBD2. CDR3 length: 16 amino acids. Germline values: CDR1 WSHSY, CDR2 SAAADI. J was trimmed by 2 bases and V by 7 bases; bases with no gene match: 10. The CDR3 is CASKGGTGGPYNEQFF. DNA of the CDR3: TGCGCCAGCAAGGGCGGAACGGGGGGGCCCTACAATGAGCAGTTCTTC.

This clone came up once. The chain is built from TRBV5-6 and TRBJ1-2; possibly TRBD1 for D (6 bases). The V gene's germline CDR1 is SGHDT and CDR2 YYEEEE. V lost 1 base, J lost 8 bases, and 15 bases lay in between. This CDR3 comprises 14 residues. The CDR3, as DNA: TGTGCCAGCAGCTTGATCACGGGGGGCGGAGGCTACACCTTC. Protein product: CASSLITGGGGYTF.